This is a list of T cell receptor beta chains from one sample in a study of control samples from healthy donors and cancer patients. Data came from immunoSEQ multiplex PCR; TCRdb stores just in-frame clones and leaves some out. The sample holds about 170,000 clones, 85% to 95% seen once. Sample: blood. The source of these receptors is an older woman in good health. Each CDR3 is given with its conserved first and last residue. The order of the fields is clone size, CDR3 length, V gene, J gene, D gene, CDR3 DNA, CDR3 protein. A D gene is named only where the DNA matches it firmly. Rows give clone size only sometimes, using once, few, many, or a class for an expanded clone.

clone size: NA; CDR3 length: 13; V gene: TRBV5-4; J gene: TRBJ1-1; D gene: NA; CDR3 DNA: TGTGCCAGCAGTTTACAGGGGAACACTGAAGCTTTCTTT; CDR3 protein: CASSLQGNTEAFF
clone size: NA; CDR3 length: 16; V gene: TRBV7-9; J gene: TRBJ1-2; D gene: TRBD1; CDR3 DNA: TGTGCCAGCAGCCCCCGCCAGGGGGCGCCCGACTATGGCTACACCTTC; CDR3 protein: CASSPRQGAPDYGYTF
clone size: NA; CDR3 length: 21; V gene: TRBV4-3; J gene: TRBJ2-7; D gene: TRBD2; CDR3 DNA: TGCGCCAGCAGCCCAACCCCCAAGACACTAGCGGGGGGGCCCCTATCCTACGAGCAGTACTTC; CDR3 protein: CASSPTPKTLAGGPLSYEQYF
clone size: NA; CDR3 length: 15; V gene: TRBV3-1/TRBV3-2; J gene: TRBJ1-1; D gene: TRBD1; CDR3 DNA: TGTGCCAGCAGCCATAGAGACCGGGACAGCGACGGAGCTTTCTTT; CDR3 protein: CASSHRDRDSDGAFF
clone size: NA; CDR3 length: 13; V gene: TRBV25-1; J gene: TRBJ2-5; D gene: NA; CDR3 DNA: TGTGCCAGCAATAAACAGGAACAAGAGACCCAGTACTTC; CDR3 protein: CASNKQEQETQYF
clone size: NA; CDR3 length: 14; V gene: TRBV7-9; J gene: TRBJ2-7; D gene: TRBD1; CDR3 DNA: TGTGCCAGCAGGCGGACAGGGGATCTCTACGAGCAGTACTTC; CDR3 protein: CASRRTGDLYEQYF
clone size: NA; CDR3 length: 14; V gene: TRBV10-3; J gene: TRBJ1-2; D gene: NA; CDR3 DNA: TGTGCCATCACCATGGGGGGGGAGGGCTATGGCTACACCTTC; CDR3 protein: CAITMGGEGYGYTF
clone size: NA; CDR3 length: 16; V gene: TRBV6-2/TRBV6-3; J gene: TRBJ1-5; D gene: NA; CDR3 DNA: TGTGCCAGCAGTTACTCGAAAGGGGGTGGCAATCAGCCCCAGCATTTT; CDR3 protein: CASSYSKGGGNQPQHF
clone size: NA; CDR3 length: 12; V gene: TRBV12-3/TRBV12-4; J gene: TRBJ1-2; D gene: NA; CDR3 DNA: TGTGCCACCCGAACCGGAGCTATCGGCTACACCTTC; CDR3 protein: CATRTGAIGYTF
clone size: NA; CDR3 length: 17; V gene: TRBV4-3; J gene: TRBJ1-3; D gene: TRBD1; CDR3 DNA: TGCGCCAGCAGCCAAGATTGGGACAGGAACTCTGGAAACACCATATATTTT; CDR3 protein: CASSQDWDRNSGNTIYF
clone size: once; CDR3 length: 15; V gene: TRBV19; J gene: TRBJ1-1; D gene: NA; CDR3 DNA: TGTGCCACTTCTAAGTTCGGTGAAGGCTACACTGAAGCTTTCTTT; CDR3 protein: CATSKFGEGYTEAFF
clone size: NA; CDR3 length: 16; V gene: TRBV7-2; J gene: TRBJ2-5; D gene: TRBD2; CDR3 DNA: TGTGCCAGCAGCTGGCCCGGGGGGGCCAATGTTCAGACCCAGTACTTC; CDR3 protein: CASSWPGGANVQTQYF
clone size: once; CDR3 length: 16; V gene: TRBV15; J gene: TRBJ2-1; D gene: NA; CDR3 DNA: TGTGCCACCAGCAGAGTCCCCACCAGGGCGGCTAATGAGCAGTTCTTC; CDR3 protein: CATSRVPTRAANEQFF
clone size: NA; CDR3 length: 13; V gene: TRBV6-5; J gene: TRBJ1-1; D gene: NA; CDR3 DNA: TGTGCCAGCAGCCCGCTTAATCGGACTGAAGCTTTCTTT; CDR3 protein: CASSPLNRTEAFF
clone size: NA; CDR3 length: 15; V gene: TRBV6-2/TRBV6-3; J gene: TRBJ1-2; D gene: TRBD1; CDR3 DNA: TGTGCCAGCAGTACAGGACAGGCGAATCACTATGGCTACACCTTC; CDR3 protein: CASSTGQANHYGYTF
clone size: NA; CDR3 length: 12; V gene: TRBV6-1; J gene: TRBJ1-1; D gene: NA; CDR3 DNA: TGTGCCAGCAGTGAACGACCCACTGAAGCTTTCTTT; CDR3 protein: CASSERPTEAFF
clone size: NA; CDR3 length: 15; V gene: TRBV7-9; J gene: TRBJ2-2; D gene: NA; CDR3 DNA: TGTGCCAGCAGCCAAGGACAGACGAACACCGGGGAGCTGTTTTTT; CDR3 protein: CASSQGQTNTGELFF
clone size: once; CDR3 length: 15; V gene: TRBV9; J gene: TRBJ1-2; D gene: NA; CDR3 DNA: TGTGCCAGCAGCGTAACCCCGACGGGCAGTGGGGGCTACACCTTC; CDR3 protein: CASSVTPTGSGGYTF
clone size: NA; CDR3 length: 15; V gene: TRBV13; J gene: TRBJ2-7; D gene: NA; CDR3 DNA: TGTGCCAGCAGCAAAACAGGGTCGGGGTCCTACGAGCAGTACTTC; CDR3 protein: CASSKTGSGSYEQYF
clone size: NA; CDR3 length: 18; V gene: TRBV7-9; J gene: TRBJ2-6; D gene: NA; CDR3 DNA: TGTGCCAGCAGCTTAAGACCGGGCCTTGGCTCTGGGGCCAACGTCCTGACTTTC; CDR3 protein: CASSLRPGLGSGANVLTF
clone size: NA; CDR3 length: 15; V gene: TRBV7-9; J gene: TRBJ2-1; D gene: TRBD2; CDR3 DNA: TGTGCCAGCAGCTTTAGCGGGGGGGCGTACAATGAGCAGTTCTTC; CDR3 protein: CASSFSGGAYNEQFF
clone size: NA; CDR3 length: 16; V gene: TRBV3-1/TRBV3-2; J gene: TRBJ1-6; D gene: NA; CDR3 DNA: TGTGCCAGCAGCCCCTACCGAGACAGTTATAATTCACCCCTCCACTTT; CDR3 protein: CASSPYRDSYNSPLHF
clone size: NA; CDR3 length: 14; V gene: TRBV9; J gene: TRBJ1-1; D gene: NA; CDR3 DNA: TGTGCCAGCAGCTCCGGTATATGGGACACTGAAGCTTTCTTT; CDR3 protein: CASSSGIWDTEAFF
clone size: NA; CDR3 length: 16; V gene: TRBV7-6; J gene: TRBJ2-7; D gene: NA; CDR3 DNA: TGTGCCAGCAGTTTCGCTCCCAGCGAATTTACCTACGAGCAGTACTTC; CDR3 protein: CASSFAPSEFTYEQYF
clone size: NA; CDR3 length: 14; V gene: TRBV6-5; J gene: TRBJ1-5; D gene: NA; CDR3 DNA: TGTGCCAGCAGACCCCAGGTTAGCAATCAGCCCCAGCATTTT; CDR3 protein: CASRPQVSNQPQHF
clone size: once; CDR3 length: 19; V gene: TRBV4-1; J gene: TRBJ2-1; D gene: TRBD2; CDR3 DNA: TGCGCCAGCAGCCAAGATTGGTCCCGGACTAGCGGCGACAACAATGAGCAGTTCTTC; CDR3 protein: CASSQDWSRTSGDNNEQFF
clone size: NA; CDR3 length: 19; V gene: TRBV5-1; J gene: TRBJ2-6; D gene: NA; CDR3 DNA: TGCGCCAGCAGCTTGGAAGGGTTGTACAGCCCCTCTGGGGCCAACGTCCTGACTTTC; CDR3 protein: CASSLEGLYSPSGANVLTF
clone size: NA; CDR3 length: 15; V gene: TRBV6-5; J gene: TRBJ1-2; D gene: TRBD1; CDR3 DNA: TGTGCCAGCAGTTACCGAGACAGGGGTAACTATGGCTACACCTTC; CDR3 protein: CASSYRDRGNYGYTF
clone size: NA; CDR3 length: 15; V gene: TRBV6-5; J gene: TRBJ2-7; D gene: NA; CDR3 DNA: TGTGCCAGCAGTTCAAACCGGGACGGCCTGCGGGAGCAGTACTTC; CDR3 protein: CASSSNRDGLREQYF
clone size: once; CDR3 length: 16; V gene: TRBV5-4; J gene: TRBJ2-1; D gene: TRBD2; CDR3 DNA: TGTGCCAGCAGCTTGGCCAGAGCGGGGGGCTACAATGAGCAGTTCTTC; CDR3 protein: CASSLARAGGYNEQFF
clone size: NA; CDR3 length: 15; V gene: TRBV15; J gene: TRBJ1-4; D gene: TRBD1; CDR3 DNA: TGTGCCACCAGCAGTCCGACAGGGGCTAATGAAAAACTGTTTTTT; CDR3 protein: CATSSPTGANEKLFF
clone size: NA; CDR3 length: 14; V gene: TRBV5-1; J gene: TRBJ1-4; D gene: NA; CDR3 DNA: TGCGCCAGCAGCTTCGGGGAGGGTGGTGAAAAACTGTTTTTT; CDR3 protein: CASSFGEGGEKLFF
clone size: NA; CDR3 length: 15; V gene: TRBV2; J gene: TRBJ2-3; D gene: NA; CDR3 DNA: TGTGCCAGCAGTGGGTCTCATACTAGCACAGATACGCAGTATTTT; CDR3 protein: CASSGSHTSTDTQYF
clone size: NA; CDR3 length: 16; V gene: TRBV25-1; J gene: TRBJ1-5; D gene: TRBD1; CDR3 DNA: TGTGCCAGCAGTGAAGGACAGGGGGTTGGAGATGAGCCCCAGCATTTT; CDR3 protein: CASSEGQGVGDEPQHF
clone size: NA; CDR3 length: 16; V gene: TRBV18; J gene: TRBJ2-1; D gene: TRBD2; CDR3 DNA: TGTGCCAGCTCATCTTATGGCGGGGGGGTGTACAATGAGCAGTTCTTC; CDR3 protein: CASSSYGGGVYNEQFF
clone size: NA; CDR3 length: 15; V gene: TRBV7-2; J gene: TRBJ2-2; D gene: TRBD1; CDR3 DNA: TGTGCCAGCAGCTCGCGACAGGGGAGGAGTGGGGAGCTGTTTTTT; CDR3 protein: CASSSRQGRSGELFF
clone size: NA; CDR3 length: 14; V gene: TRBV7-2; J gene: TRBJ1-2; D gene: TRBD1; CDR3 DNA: TGTGCCAGCAGTCGGGACAGCACTAACTATGGCCACACCTTC; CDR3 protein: CASSRDSTNYGHTF
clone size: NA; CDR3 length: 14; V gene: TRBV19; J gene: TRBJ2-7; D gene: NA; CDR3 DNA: TGTGCCAGTAGCCGGACACTAGACTCCTACGAGCAGTACTTC; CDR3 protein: CASSRTLDSYEQYF
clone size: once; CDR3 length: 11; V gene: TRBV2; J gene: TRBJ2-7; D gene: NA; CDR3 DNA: TGTGCCAGCAAGCTCCAGGGTGGCCAGTACTTC; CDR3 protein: CASKLQGGQYF
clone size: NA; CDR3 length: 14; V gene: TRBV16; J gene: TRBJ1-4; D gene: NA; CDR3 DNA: TGTGCCAGCAGCCAACAGGGTACGAGTGAAAAACTGTTTTTT; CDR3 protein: CASSQQGTSEKLFF
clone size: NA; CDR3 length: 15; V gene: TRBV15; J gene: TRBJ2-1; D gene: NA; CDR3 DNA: TGTGCCACCAGCGGAAGATTAACAGGATTCAATGAGCAGTTCTTC; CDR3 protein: CATSGRLTGFNEQFF
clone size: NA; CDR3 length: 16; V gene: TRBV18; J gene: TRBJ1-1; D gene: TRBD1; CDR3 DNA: TGTGCCAGCTCCTCACGTTTGGGACAGGCTACTGCTGAAGCTTTCTTT; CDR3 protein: CASSSRLGQATAEAFF
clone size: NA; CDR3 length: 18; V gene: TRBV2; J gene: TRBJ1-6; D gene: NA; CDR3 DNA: TGTGCCAGCAGTGCGTATCCAGGCCGAAGCTCCTATAATTCACCCCTCCACTTT; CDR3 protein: CASSAYPGRSSYNSPLHF
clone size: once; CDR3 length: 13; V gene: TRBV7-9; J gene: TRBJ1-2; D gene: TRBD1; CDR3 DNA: TGTGCCAGCAGTTTACAGGGGGTCTATGGCTACACCTTC; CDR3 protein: CASSLQGVYGYTF